This T cell receptor beta chain was recorded in a study of a mutant IDH1 vaccine in newly diagnosed glioma. At the level of the study: Patients arrived already treated with radiotherapy, temozolomide, or both, most having had both.

CDR3 length: 13 residues. With 3 bases clipped from V and 14 bases from J, the junction kept 11 bases outside the gene matches. From germline, CDR1 is SGDLS and CDR2 YYNGEE. The table came from immunoSEQ multiplex PCR; TCRdb's copy has only in-frame clones and leaves some out. The sample consists of about 34,000 clones, roughly 89% of them appearing once. Time point noted: week 47, end of study. Alongside topical imiquimod, each dose of vaccine comprised 300 ug of mutant IDH1 20-mer peptide. Eight vaccine doses were administered to patients at weeks 1, 3, 5, 7, 11, 15, 19 and 23. As regards this clone: No antigen is known for it.

J is TRBJ2-3 and V is TRBV9, with 8 bases fitting TRBD2. Sequences were derived from PBMCs, sampled from a glioma patient whose treatment included an IDH1 peptide vaccine. The receptor was isolated from a woman aged 25-40 years with glioma. The CDR3 DNA reads as TGTGCCAGCAGCGCTGCACCCGGGACTAGGAGGTATTTT. Translating it yields CASSAAPGTRRYF.